This T cell receptor beta chain was sequenced during a study of response to subunit inactivated influenza vaccine. Findings and caveats of the study: After each seasonal influenza vaccination, few new T cells are recruited, the authors suggested.

Trimming left V 5 bases short and J 4 bases short, with 12 bases between. Germline V gives CDR1 SGHTA, CDR2 FQGNSA. The CDR3 sequence is 14 residues long. As regards this clonotype: Its antigen is unidentified.

TCRdb recomputed calls from the RT-PCR reads with MiXCR, one row per CDR3 protein. The table lists 750,000 to 850,000 distinct CDR3 sequences, approximately 18% of them singletons, with about a tenth in the top ten. Sample: PBMCs from blood, taken 5 to 6 days after vaccination. The TCR was taken from a middle-aged man who received an inactivated influenza vaccine. The chain recombines TRBV7-2 with TRBJ2-4; D perhaps matches TRBD1 (7 bases). The CDR3, as DNA: TGTGCCAGCAGCCCGCGGGACAGAAAAAACATTCAGTACTTC. Translated: CASSPRDRKNIQYF.